One sample yielded the 15 T cell receptor beta chains listed below, sequenced in a study of graft-versus-host responses after intestinal transplantation. Sequencing used immunoSEQ multiplex PCR; TCRdb keeps in-frame clones, though not all of them. This table has 95,000 to 100,000 clones, approximately 85% appearing once. Sequences were derived from PBMCs, sampled 255 days after intestinal transplant. The receptor source for this set is a human patient who received an intestinal transplant, so some T cells may come from the graft donor.

The V call is TRBV5-1, the J call TRBJ2-2; 7 bases line up with TRBD1. CDR1 SGHRS and CDR2 YFSETQ come from the germline V gene. The V segment lost 4 bases and the J segment 0 bases; nucleotides outside the gene matches: 3. The CDR3 contains 15 residues. The CDR3 nucleotides read TGCGCCAGCAGCATCGGGACAGCGAACACCGGGGAGCTGTTTTTT. Protein: CASSIGTANTGELFF.

A few counts support this clone. The chain is built from TRBV6-1 and TRBJ1-2; D is unclear. Germline V gene data show CDR1 as MNHNS and CDR2 as SASEGT. V was shortened by 7 bases and J by 0 bases, with 9 bases between the two germline ends. This CDR3 has 13 amino acids. The chain's CDR3 is CASTRQSNYGYTF. The CDR3 DNA follows: TGTGCCAGCACTAGGCAGTCTAACTATGGCTACACCTTC.

The table lists this clone with a count of one. The chain joins TRBV10-2 to TRBJ2-3, with TRBD2 matching over 10 bases. This CDR3 is 14 amino acids long. After removal of 4 bases from V and 4 bases from J, the junction contained 2 bases not matched to a gene. Germline values: CDR1 WSHSY, CDR2 SAAADI. The CDR3 loop reads CASSGLAGADTQYF. DNA for the CDR3: TGCGCCAGCAGTGGGCTAGCGGGGGCAGATACGCAGTATTTT.

The chain recombines TRBV15 with TRBJ2-5; no reliable D call. The germline CDR1 and CDR2 sequences are LNHNV and YYDKDF (reference sequence). Trimming stripped 0 bases from V and 1 base from J, with 9 bases between. The CDR3 consists of 15 residues. Here the CDR3 reads CATSRDWAAQETQYF. As DNA, the CDR3 is TGTGCCACCAGCAGAGATTGGGCAGCCCAAGAGACCCAGTACTTC.

The chain couples TRBV4-2 to TRBJ2-5; 8 bases are a match to TRBD2. This CDR3 comprises 16 residues. V gave up 4 bases and J gave up 2 bases; unmatched junction bases: 9. Germline V gene lookup returns CDR1 LGHNA and CDR2 YNFKEQ. The CDR3 coding sequence is TGTGCCAGCAGCCTCTCCCCTCAGCGGGAGCAAGAGACCCAGTACTTC. Protein sequence: CASSLSPQREQETQYF.

The V call is TRBV4-2, the J call TRBJ1-3; D ambiguous. The CDR3 sequence is 17 residues long. Per the germline V gene, CDR1 is LGHNA and CDR2 is YNFKEQ. V shed 5 bases and J shed 0 bases, with 17 bases lying between them. Written as DNA, the CDR3 is TGTGCCAGCAGCTTGCGATTGGGCGGTAGCTCTGGAAACACCATATATTTT. It translates to CASSLRLGGSSGNTIYF.

The gene calls are TRBV7-9 and TRBJ2-7; D is uncertain. The CDR3 consists of 14 residues. Germline loops: CDR1 SEHNR, CDR2 FQNEAQ (reference sequence). Trimming removed 1 base from V and 0 bases from J, with 7 bases in between. The CDR3 protein is CASSLDSISYEQYF. The CDR3 bases are TGTGCCAGCAGCTTAGACTCTATCTCCTACGAGCAGTACTTC. Variable domain in full (rest from reference TRBV7-9 and TRBJ2-7): DTGVSQNPRHKITKRGQNVTFRCDPISEHNRLYWYRQTLGQGPEFLTYFQNEAQLEKSRLLSDRFSAERPKGSFSTLEIQRTEQGDSAMYLCASSLDSISYEQYFGPGTRLTVT.

DNA of the CDR3: TGTGCCAGCAGGGGACAGGGTAATGAAAAACTGTTTTTT. Residues: CASRGQGNEKLFF. The chain recombines TRBV9 with TRBJ1-4; TRBD1 agrees at 9 bases. This CDR3 has 13 residues. Germline-derived CDR1 and CDR2 are SGDLS and YYNGEE. With 5 bases clipped from V and 4 bases from J, the junction kept 0 bases outside the gene matches.

This rearrangement joins TRBV13 to TRBJ1-2; D unclear. Germline CDR1 PRHDT, CDR2 FYEKMQ (reference sequence). Deletions cut 5 bases from V and 8 bases from J, with 18 bases between. The CDR3 runs 14 residues. The DNA of the CDR3 is TGTGCCAGCAGCAAACCGGGCCCCACGGGGGGCTACACCTTC. Protein sequence: CASSKPGPTGGYTF. Full variable domain (rest looked up from reference TRBV13 and TRBJ1-2): AAGVIQSPRHLIKEKRETATLKCYPIPRHDTVYWYQQGPGQDPQFLISFYEKMQSDKGSIPDRFSAQQFSDYHSELNMSSLELGDSALYFCASSKPGPTGGYTFGSGTRLTVV.

The chain employs TRBV19 and TRBJ1-5; TRBD1 might be the D (5 bases). The CDR3 runs 15 residues. Trimming took off 1 base at V and 5 bases at J, with 12 bases between the two ends. Germline loops: CDR1 LNHDA, CDR2 SQIVND (reference sequence). In DNA, the CDR3 is TGTGCCAGTAGTATAGGTAGACAGCTATATCAGCCCCAGCATTTT. This sequence encodes CASSIGRQLYQPQHF.

The sample holds a few counts of this clone. The chain couples TRBV6-6 to TRBJ2-3; no reliable D call. V lost 2 bases to trimming and J lost 0 bases, with 9 bases between them. Germline lookup yields CDR1 MNHNY and CDR2 SVGAGI (reference sequence). This CDR3 has 15 amino acids. CDR3 nucleotide sequence: TGTGCCAGCAGTTACGCAGAATCTAGCACAGATACGCAGTATTTT. Its translation: CASSYAESSTDTQYF.

The chain combines TRBV10-2 with TRBJ2-7; 7 bases align to TRBD1. The germline CDR1 and CDR2 sequences are WSHSY and SAAADI. The CDR3 is 14 residues long. V shed 4 bases, J shed 6 bases, and the junction held 9 bases outside the gene matches. CDR3 residues: CASSASGTAGEQYF. The CDR3 bases are TGCGCCAGCAGTGCGTCCGGGACAGCCGGCGAGCAGTACTTC.

The J gene is TRBJ1-1, the V gene TRBV19; no clear D gene. Trimming removed 2 bases at V and 2 bases at J, with 6 bases between. This CDR3 region has 13 residues. Germline CDR1 LNHDA, CDR2 SQIVND (reference sequence). CDR3 in amino acids: CASSIWGNTEAFF. Here the CDR3 DNA reads TGTGCCAGTAGTATATGGGGAAACACTGAAGCTTTCTTT.

The chain is built from TRBV5-1 and TRBJ2-1; a weak D match, TRBD2 (6 bases). V lost 4 bases, J lost 0 bases, and 11 bases lay in between. In germline, CDR1 is SGHRS, CDR2 YFSETQ. The CDR3 loop spans 15 amino acids. The CDR3: CASSHTGDSYNEQFF. DNA for the CDR3: TGCGCCAGCAGCCACACGGGGGACTCCTACAATGAGCAGTTCTTC.

V and J are TRBV5-6 and TRBJ1-2; tentative D call: TRBD1 (5 bases). The CDR3 covers 16 residues. From germline, CDR1 is SGHDT and CDR2 YYEEEE. The V end lost 2 bases, the J end lost 4 bases, and 18 bases lay between the germline ends. The CDR3 loop reads CASSFGFEGSVYGYTF. The CDR3 DNA sequence: TGTGCCAGCAGCTTCGGATTCGAGGGGTCCGTCTATGGCTACACCTTC.